These T cell receptor beta chains were read from a single sample in a study of cytomegalovirus exposure and HLA in healthy donors. Sequencing used immunoSEQ multiplex PCR; TCRdb keeps in-frame clones, though not all of them. The sample includes over 30,000 clones, more than 65% of them seen just once. The sequenced material came from PBMCs. The receptors here all came from a young woman in good health and CMV-seronegative. Both conserved end residues are part of each CDR3. The order of the fields is clone size, J gene, D gene, V gene, CDR3 protein, CDR3 DNA. D genes are given only for firm matches. Clone size is not always given. Where it is, it says once, few, many or a class for expanded clones.

clone_size: .; j_call: TRBJ2-5; d_call: .; v_call: TRBV7-3; cdr3_aa: CASSLSPGAREQYF; cdr3_nt: TGTGCCAGCAGCTTAAGTCCGGGGGCGCGGGAGCAGTACTTC
clone_size: few; j_call: TRBJ1-2; d_call: .; v_call: TRBV4-3; cdr3_aa: CASSQDKGGDKVYGYTF; cdr3_nt: TGCGCCAGCAGCCAAGATAAAGGAGGGGATAAGGTGTATGGCTACACCTTC
clone_size: .; j_call: TRBJ2-1; d_call: TRBD2; v_call: TRBV27; cdr3_aa: CASTQRGGADNEQFF; cdr3_nt: TGTGCCAGCACCCAACGGGGGGGGGCGGACAATGAGCAGTTCTTC
clone_size: .; j_call: TRBJ1-5; d_call: TRBD1; v_call: TRBV6-5; cdr3_aa: CASSNRQGSNQPQHF; cdr3_nt: TGTGCCAGCAGCAATCGACAGGGCAGCAATCAGCCCCAGCATTTT
clone_size: .; j_call: TRBJ2-7; d_call: TRBD1; v_call: TRBV6-6; cdr3_aa: CASRWTGIHEQYF; cdr3_nt: TGTGCCAGCAGATGGACAGGGATCCACGAGCAGTACTTC
clone_size: .; j_call: TRBJ2-7; d_call: .; v_call: TRBV5-1; cdr3_aa: CASSGTSPYEQYF; cdr3_nt: TGCGCCAGCAGCGGGACTTCTCCCTACGAGCAGTACTTC
clone_size: .; j_call: TRBJ2-7; d_call: TRBD2; v_call: TRBV5-4; cdr3_aa: CASSWGSGTGYEQYF; cdr3_nt: TGTGCCAGCAGCTGGGGTAGCGGGACTGGCTACGAGCAGTACTTC
clone_size: .; j_call: TRBJ2-7; d_call: TRBD1; v_call: TRBV7-2; cdr3_aa: CASSLDRGREQYF; cdr3_nt: TGTGCCAGCAGCTTAGACAGGGGGCGAGAGCAGTACTTC
clone_size: .; j_call: TRBJ2-1; d_call: .; v_call: TRBV11-2; cdr3_aa: CASSLEARGEQFF; cdr3_nt: TGTGCCAGCAGCTTAGAAGCCAGGGGCGAGCAGTTCTTC
clone_size: .; j_call: TRBJ2-3; d_call: TRBD1; v_call: TRBV15; cdr3_aa: CATSRILTGEDTQYF; cdr3_nt: TGTGCCACCAGCAGAATTCTGACAGGGGAGGATACGCAGTATTTT
clone_size: .; j_call: TRBJ1-3; d_call: .; v_call: TRBV14; cdr3_aa: CASSQDRRGSGNTIYF; cdr3_nt: TGTGCCAGCAGCCAAGATAGAAGGGGTTCTGGAAACACCATATATTTT
clone_size: .; j_call: TRBJ2-1; d_call: TRBD2; v_call: TRBV27; cdr3_aa: CASSYSGGGHEQFF; cdr3_nt: TGTGCCAGCAGTTATAGCGGGGGGGGCCATGAGCAGTTCTTC
clone_size: few; j_call: TRBJ2-7; d_call: TRBD2; v_call: TRBV28; cdr3_aa: CASSPGTSGSSYEQYF; cdr3_nt: TGTGCCAGCAGCCCTGGGACTAGCGGGAGTAGCTACGAGCAGTACTTC
clone_size: .; j_call: TRBJ2-1; d_call: TRBD2; v_call: TRBV27; cdr3_aa: CASSQGTSGVGEQFF; cdr3_nt: TGTGCCAGCAGTCAAGGGACTAGCGGGGTGGGTGAGCAGTTCTTC
clone_size: .; j_call: TRBJ2-5; d_call: .; v_call: TRBV27; cdr3_aa: CASGIWGPQETQYF; cdr3_nt: TGTGCCAGCGGTATATGGGGCCCTCAAGAGACCCAGTACTTC
clone_size: .; j_call: TRBJ2-3; d_call: .; v_call: TRBV25-1; cdr3_aa: CASSESRLGTDTQYF; cdr3_nt: TGTGCCAGCAGTGAATCGAGACTGGGCACAGATACGCAGTATTTT
clone_size: .; j_call: TRBJ1-2; d_call: TRBD1; v_call: TRBV18; cdr3_aa: CASFGQVYGYTF; cdr3_nt: TGTGCCAGCTTCGGACAGGTGTATGGCTACACCTTC
clone_size: few; j_call: TRBJ2-1; d_call: TRBD2; v_call: TRBV9; cdr3_aa: CASSLGLAGNEQFF; cdr3_nt: TGTGCCAGCAGCCTAGGACTAGCGGGGAATGAGCAGTTCTTC
clone_size: once; j_call: TRBJ1-5; d_call: .; v_call: TRBV29-1; cdr3_aa: CSVVQGSNQPQHF; cdr3_nt: TGCAGCGTTGTACAGGGAAGCAATCAGCCCCAGCATTTT
clone_size: .; j_call: TRBJ1-3; d_call: .; v_call: TRBV10-3; cdr3_aa: CAISPGHNSGNTIYF; cdr3_nt: TGTGCCATCAGTCCTGGACATAACTCTGGAAACACCATATATTTT
clone_size: .; j_call: TRBJ2-1; d_call: TRBD2; v_call: TRBV19; cdr3_aa: CAVKGWGDSGSYNEQFF; cdr3_nt: TGTGCCGTAAAGGGTTGGGGAGATAGCGGGAGCTACAATGAGCAGTTCTTC
clone_size: .; j_call: TRBJ1-1; d_call: .; v_call: TRBV19; cdr3_aa: CAIKRGGTEAFF; cdr3_nt: TGTGCCATCAAACGTGGGGGGACTGAAGCTTTCTTT
clone_size: .; j_call: TRBJ2-7; d_call: TRBD1; v_call: TRBV4-3; cdr3_aa: CASSPGTGEIYEQYF; cdr3_nt: TGCGCCAGCAGCCCCGGGACAGGTGAGATCTACGAGCAGTACTTC
clone_size: .; j_call: TRBJ2-1; d_call: TRBD2; v_call: TRBV4-3; cdr3_aa: CASSQDLAGGHNEQFF; cdr3_nt: TGCGCCAGCAGCCAAGATCTAGCGGGGGGCCACAATGAGCAGTTCTTC
clone_size: .; j_call: TRBJ2-1; d_call: .; v_call: TRBV7-2; cdr3_aa: CASSASGNEQFF; cdr3_nt: TGTGCCAGCAGCGCCTCAGGTAATGAGCAGTTCTTC
clone_size: .; j_call: TRBJ2-5; d_call: TRBD1; v_call: TRBV19; cdr3_aa: CASSQGTGGQETQYF; cdr3_nt: TGTGCCAGTAGTCAAGGGACAGGGGGCCAAGAGACCCAGTACTTC
clone_size: .; j_call: TRBJ2-2; d_call: .; v_call: TRBV27; cdr3_aa: CASSIRPQGAGVGTTGELFF; cdr3_nt: TGTGCCAGCAGTATCAGGCCTCAGGGGGCGGGAGTGGGAACCACCGGGGAGCTGTTTTTT
clone_size: .; j_call: TRBJ2-3; d_call: TRBD1; v_call: TRBV27; cdr3_aa: CASSPGQGNTDTQYF; cdr3_nt: TGTGCCAGCAGCCCCGGACAGGGGAATACAGATACGCAGTATTTT
clone_size: .; j_call: TRBJ1-2; d_call: .; v_call: TRBV28; cdr3_aa: CASSPKTAVLNYGYTF; cdr3_nt: TGTGCCAGCAGTCCCAAAACAGCGGTGCTAAACTATGGCTACACCTTC
clone_size: .; j_call: TRBJ2-5; d_call: TRBD1; v_call: TRBV14; cdr3_aa: CASSPQRQGIAETQYF; cdr3_nt: TGTGCCAGCAGCCCCCAGAGACAGGGGATCGCAGAGACCCAGTACTTC
clone_size: .; j_call: TRBJ2-1; d_call: .; v_call: TRBV4-2; cdr3_aa: CASSQGRFQGGVEQFF; cdr3_nt: TGTGCCAGCAGCCAAGGAAGGTTCCAGGGTGGCGTTGAGCAGTTCTTC
clone_size: .; j_call: TRBJ2-5; d_call: .; v_call: TRBV4-1; cdr3_aa: CASSQDWGLRQETQYF; cdr3_nt: TGCGCCAGCAGCCAGGACTGGGGACTTCGACAAGAGACCCAGTACTTC
clone_size: .; j_call: TRBJ2-3; d_call: TRBD2; v_call: TRBV6-6; cdr3_aa: CASRAGTSTDTQYF; cdr3_nt: TGTGCCAGCAGGGCCGGGACTAGTACAGATACGCAGTATTTT
clone_size: .; j_call: TRBJ2-1; d_call: .; v_call: TRBV4-3; cdr3_aa: CASSQEGGGNPHNEQFF; cdr3_nt: TGCGCCAGCAGCCAAGAAGGGGGCGGGAACCCCCACAATGAGCAGTTCTTC
clone_size: .; j_call: TRBJ1-5; d_call: .; v_call: TRBV28; cdr3_aa: CASRSGDYSNQPQHF; cdr3_nt: TGTGCCAGCAGATCAGGTGACTATAGCAATCAGCCCCAGCATTTT
clone_size: .; j_call: TRBJ1-5; d_call: .; v_call: TRBV11-3; cdr3_aa: CASSLEGNRAHSNQPQHF; cdr3_nt: TGTGCCAGCAGCTTAGAGGGTAACAGGGCTCATAGCAATCAGCCCCAGCATTTT
clone_size: .; j_call: TRBJ2-2; d_call: TRBD2; v_call: TRBV4-3; cdr3_aa: CASSQGVAGYTGELFF; cdr3_nt: TGCGCCAGCAGCCAAGGTGTAGCGGGGTACACCGGGGAGCTGTTTTTT
clone_size: .; j_call: TRBJ2-7; d_call: .; v_call: TRBV29-1; cdr3_aa: CSARAPGAGEQYF; cdr3_nt: TGCAGCGCTCGAGCCCCAGGGGCCGGGGAGCAGTACTTC
clone_size: .; j_call: TRBJ2-1; d_call: .; v_call: TRBV5-5; cdr3_aa: CASSFYNSYNEQFF; cdr3_nt: TGTGCCAGCAGCTTTTACAACTCCTACAATGAGCAGTTCTTC
clone_size: .; j_call: TRBJ2-3; d_call: .; v_call: TRBV5-5; cdr3_aa: CASSLSTPMPSDTQYF; cdr3_nt: TGTGCCAGCAGCTTGTCTACCCCGATGCCCTCCGATACGCAGTATTTT
clone_size: once; j_call: TRBJ2-1; d_call: .; v_call: TRBV7-2; cdr3_aa: CASSPGTEQFF; cdr3_nt: TGTGCCAGCAGCCCTGGGACAGAGCAGTTCTTC
clone_size: .; j_call: TRBJ2-2; d_call: .; v_call: TRBV9; cdr3_aa: CASSLLDRNAGELFF; cdr3_nt: TGTGCCAGCAGCCTGTTAGACAGAAACGCCGGGGAGCTGTTTTTT
clone_size: .; j_call: TRBJ1-5; d_call: .; v_call: TRBV18; cdr3_aa: CASSPSDPKNQPQHF; cdr3_nt: TGTGCCAGCTCACCGAGCGACCCGAAAAATCAGCCCCAGCATTTT
clone_size: .; j_call: TRBJ2-7; d_call: .; v_call: TRBV25-1; cdr3_aa: CASLSSYEQYF; cdr3_nt: TGTGCCAGCCTGAGTTCCTACGAGCAGTACTTC
clone_size: .; j_call: TRBJ2-2; d_call: .; v_call: TRBV4-1; cdr3_aa: CASSQLARGVDTGELFF; cdr3_nt: TGCGCCAGCAGCCAACTTGCCAGGGGGGTGGACACCGGGGAGCTGTTTTTT
clone_size: .; j_call: TRBJ2-1; d_call: .; v_call: TRBV7-7; cdr3_aa: CASSLGSSNEQFF; cdr3_nt: TGTGCCAGCAGCTTAGGTAGCAGCAATGAGCAGTTCTTC
clone_size: few; j_call: TRBJ1-1; d_call: .; v_call: TRBV4-3; cdr3_aa: CASSLWQTMNTEAFF; cdr3_nt: TGCGCCAGCAGCCTCTGGCAGACTATGAACACTGAAGCTTTCTTT
clone_size: .; j_call: TRBJ1-2; d_call: .; v_call: TRBV14; cdr3_aa: CASSQVGGTFGYTF; cdr3_nt: TGTGCCAGCAGCCAAGTTGGGGGGACCTTTGGCTACACCTTC
clone_size: .; j_call: TRBJ1-3; d_call: .; v_call: TRBV5-1; cdr3_aa: CASSPSTVSSGNTIYF; cdr3_nt: TGCGCCAGCAGCCCCTCGACAGTAAGCTCTGGAAACACCATATATTTT
clone_size: .; j_call: TRBJ2-1; d_call: TRBD1; v_call: TRBV4-2; cdr3_aa: CASSRETGFSGDEQFF; cdr3_nt: TGTGCCAGCAGCCGGGAGACAGGGTTTTCTGGCGATGAGCAGTTCTTC
clone_size: .; j_call: TRBJ2-7; d_call: .; v_call: TRBV28; cdr3_aa: CASMSSGSYVSYEQYF; cdr3_nt: TGTGCCAGCATGTCTTCCGGGAGCTACGTCTCCTACGAGCAGTACTTC
clone_size: once; j_call: TRBJ1-4; d_call: .; v_call: TRBV7-3; cdr3_aa: CASSGALGGENEKLFF; cdr3_nt: TGTGCCAGCAGTGGGGCCTTAGGCGGAGAGAATGAAAAACTGTTTTTT
clone_size: .; j_call: TRBJ1-5; d_call: .; v_call: TRBV11-2; cdr3_aa: CASSLGTALSNQPQHF; cdr3_nt: TGTGCCAGCAGCTTAGGGACAGCCCTTAGCAATCAGCCCCAGCATTTT